This TCR beta chain was found in a study of regulatory T cells in long-lasting Graves disease. Study-wide results and caveats: Graves' patients with persistent disease showed TCR diversity lower than patients newly diagnosed.

Concerning this clonotype: What it recognizes is unknown.

The sample's time point: newly diagnosed GD, antithyroid drugs for less than 3 months. There was RNA extracted from PBMCs, and the TCR library was made from it. Libraries of TCR beta came from iRepertoire HTBI primers plus Arm-PCR of CDR3 regions. MiXCR, applied by TCRdb to the multiplex PCR reads, yields one record per CDR3 protein. The profile covers more than 350,000 distinct CDR3 sequences, with 14% to 15% appearing a single time and 16% taken by the ten largest. From germline, CDR1 is DFQATT and CDR2 SNEGSKA (reference sequence). This CDR3 comprises 13 residues. The germline V and J ends were trimmed by 6 bases and 0 bases, with 11 bases remaining between them. In addition, the sample was reused for a study of T cells in Graves' hyperthyroidism and ophthalmopathy. That work contributes: The primer set for the first-round RT-PCR of the TCR CDR3 was HTBI.

The sample was peripheral blood mononuclear cells (PBMCs), taken at new diagnosis, from a patient treated with antithyroid drugs. The rearrangement joins TRBV20-1 to TRBJ1-1; D unclear. This clonotype was sampled from a woman in her twenties or thirties with Graves disease. The CDR3 DNA follows: TGCAGTGCCGGGTGGGAAGTGAACACTGAAGCTTTCTTT. Translated: CSAGWEVNTEAFF.